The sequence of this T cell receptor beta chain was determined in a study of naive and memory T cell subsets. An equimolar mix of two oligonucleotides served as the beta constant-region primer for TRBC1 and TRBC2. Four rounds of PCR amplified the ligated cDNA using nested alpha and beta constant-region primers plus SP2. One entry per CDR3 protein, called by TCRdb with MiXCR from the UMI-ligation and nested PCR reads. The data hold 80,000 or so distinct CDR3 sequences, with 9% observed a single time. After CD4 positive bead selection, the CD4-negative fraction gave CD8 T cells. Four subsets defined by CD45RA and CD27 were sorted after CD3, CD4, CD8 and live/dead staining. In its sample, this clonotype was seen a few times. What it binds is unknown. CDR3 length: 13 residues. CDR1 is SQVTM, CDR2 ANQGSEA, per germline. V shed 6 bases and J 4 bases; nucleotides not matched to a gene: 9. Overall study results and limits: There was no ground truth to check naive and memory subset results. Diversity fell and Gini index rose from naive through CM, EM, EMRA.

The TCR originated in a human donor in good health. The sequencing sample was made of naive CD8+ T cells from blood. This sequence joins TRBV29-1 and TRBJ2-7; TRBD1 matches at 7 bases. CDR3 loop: CSVVAATGYEQYF. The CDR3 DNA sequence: TGCAGCGTCGTAGCTGCGACAGGGTACGAGCAGTACTTC.